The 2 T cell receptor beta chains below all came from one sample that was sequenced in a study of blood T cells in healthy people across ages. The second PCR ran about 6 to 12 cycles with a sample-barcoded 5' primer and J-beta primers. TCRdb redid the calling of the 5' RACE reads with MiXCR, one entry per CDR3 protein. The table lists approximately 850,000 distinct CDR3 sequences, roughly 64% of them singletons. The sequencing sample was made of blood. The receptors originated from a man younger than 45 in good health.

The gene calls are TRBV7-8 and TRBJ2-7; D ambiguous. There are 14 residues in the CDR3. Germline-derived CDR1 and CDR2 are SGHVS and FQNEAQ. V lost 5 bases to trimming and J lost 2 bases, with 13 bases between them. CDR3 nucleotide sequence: TGTGCCAGCAGCCCTCTAGTCCCCCCCTACGAGCAGTACTTC. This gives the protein CASSPLVPPYEQYF.

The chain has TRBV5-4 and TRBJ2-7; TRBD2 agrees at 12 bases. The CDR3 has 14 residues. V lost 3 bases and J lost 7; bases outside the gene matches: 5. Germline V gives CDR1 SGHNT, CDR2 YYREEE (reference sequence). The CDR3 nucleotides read TGTGCCAGCAGCTCAAGACTAGCGGGGGCTGAGCAGTACTTC. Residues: CASSSRLAGAEQYF. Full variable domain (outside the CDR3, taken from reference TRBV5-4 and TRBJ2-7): ETGVTQSPTHLIKTRGQQVTLRCSSQSGHNTVSWYQQALGQGPQFIFQYYREEENGRGNFPPRFSGLQFPNYSSELNVNALELDDSALYLCASSSRLAGAEQYFGPGTRLTVT.